These 22 T cell receptor beta chains originate from one sample sequenced in a study of blood T cells in healthy people across ages. Combining a sample-barcoded 5' primer with a J-beta primer mix, a second PCR ran for about 7 to 11 cycles. TCRdb reprocessed the 5' RACE reads via MiXCR and lists one record per CDR3 protein. Of around 400,000 distinct CDR3 sequences listed, about half were seen once; the top ten hold around 49%. Sequenced input: blood. Receptor source: a man aged 55-75 years in good health.

The chain combines TRBV20-1 with TRBJ2-1, with D perhaps matching TRBD2 (6 bases). Looked up from germline, CDR1 is DFQATT and CDR2 is SNEGSKA (reference sequence). The V end was cut by 6 bases, the J end by 9 bases, with 21 bases between. CDR3 length: 14 residues. In nucleotides, the CDR3 is TGCAGTGCCAGGCGGGATGCGCGGTTAGGTGAGCAGTTCTTC. This translates into CSARRDARLGEQFF.

This clonotype has only a few counts. This chain links TRBV20-1 with TRBJ2-5; 8 bases agree with TRBD2. The end of the DNA aligns better with TRBJ2-7, so the J call may be wrong. This CDR3 has 14 amino acids. CDR1 is DFQATT and CDR2 is SNEGSKA in the germline V gene (reference sequence). CDR3 sequence: CSAQLGTSSYEQYF. CDR3 nucleotide sequence: TGCAGTGCTCAACTTGGGACTAGTTCGTACGAGCAGTACTTC.

Note on this clonotype: A read error is possible here, since a much larger clone lies one base away. The chain uses TRBV7-9 and TRBJ1-2; the D gene is possibly TRBD1 (5 bases). Between the trimmed V and J ends, which lost 5 bases and 8 bases, there was a span of 12 bases. This CDR3 region has 12 residues. Looked up from germline, CDR1 is SEHNR and CDR2 is FQNEAQ (reference sequence). CDR3: CASSPTEHGYTF. The DNA of the CDR3 is TGTGCCAGCAGCCCGACAGAGCACGGCTACACCTTC.

This clonotype was detected once. This sequence joins TRBV7-3 and TRBJ2-3, with TRBD1 identical over 7 bases. The CDR3 is 14 amino acids. The ends lost 5 bases at V and 2 bases at J; junction bases unmatched: 4. The germline V gene has CDR1 SGHTA and CDR2 FQGTGA. CDR3 residues: CASSRQGATDTQYF. As DNA, the CDR3 is TGTGCCAGCAGCCGACAGGGAGCCACAGATACGCAGTATTTT.

The chain joins TRBV7-6 to TRBJ2-1; D possibly corresponds to TRBD1 (5 bases). The CDR3 covers 15 residues. The germline V and J ends were trimmed by 5 bases and 1 base, with 12 bases remaining between them. Per the germline V gene, CDR1 is SGHVS and CDR2 is FNYEAQ. As DNA, the CDR3 is TGTGCCAGCAGCCGGATGCAGGGATCCTACAATGAGCAGTTCTTC. Its protein is CASSRMQGSYNEQFF.

The chain links TRBV3-1 to TRBJ2-1; D uncertain. Germline V gives CDR1 LGHDT, CDR2 YNNKEL (reference sequence). There are 13 residues in the CDR3. With 0 bases removed from V and 9 bases from J, the gap between germline ends came to 9 bases. The CDR3 is CASSQDRGTEQFF. The DNA for the CDR3 is TGTGCCAGCAGCCAAGATAGAGGAACTGAGCAGTTCTTC.

Points on this clonotype: The junction shows a germline mismatch at one end, possibly a read error. The chain employs TRBV7-7 and TRBJ2-3; 8 bases align to TRBD2. The CDR3 runs 15 residues. In germline, CDR1 is SSHAT, CDR2 FNYEAQ (reference sequence). In nucleotides, the CDR3 is TGCGCTAGCAGCCCAGGACTAGCAATCACAGATACGCAGTATTTT. It encodes CASSPGLAITDTQYF.

This clonotype showed up many times. The rearrangement links TRBV10-3 to TRBJ2-3; 10 bases are a match to TRBD2. Germline V CDR1 and CDR2: ENHRY, SYGVKD. The CDR3 runs to 17 residues. The V segment lost 0 bases and the J segment 1 base; nucleotides outside the gene matches: 4. This CDR3 reads CAISESILAGGTDTQYF. CDR3 in DNA: TGTGCCATCAGTGAGTCGATCCTAGCGGGGGGCACAGATACGCAGTATTTT.

The chain carries TRBV28 and TRBJ2-7, with 9 bases that match TRBD2. J lost 5 bases, V lost 6 bases, and 11 bases had no gene match. The germline V gene has CDR1 MDHEN and CDR2 SYDVKM. CDR3 length: 15 amino acids. Here the CDR3 DNA reads TGTGCCAGCAGCACTAATAGCGGGAGAATCGACGAGCAGTACTTC. Amino acid sequence: CASSTNSGRIDEQYF.

This chain uses TRBV29-1 with TRBJ2-1; TRBD2 agrees at 10 bases. V lost 4 bases and J lost 5; bases outside the gene matches: 8. The length of the CDR3 is 15 residues. CDR1 is SQVTM, CDR2 ANQGSEA, per germline. This chain's CDR3 is CSVAKGGTSDNEQFF. The CDR3 DNA is TGCAGCGTTGCAAAAGGGGGGACTAGCGACAATGAGCAGTTCTTC.

The chain is built from TRBV6-4 and TRBJ2-1; D remains ambiguous. This CDR3 is built from 13 residues. Per germline, CDR1 MRHNA and CDR2 SNTAGT. Trimming stripped 2 bases from V and 4 bases from J, with 6 bases between. The CDR3 sequence: CASSDGQYNEQFF. CDR3 nucleotide sequence: TGTGCCAGCAGTGACGGTCAGTACAATGAGCAGTTCTTC.

This clonotype was detected ten times or more. The chain employs TRBV12-3 or TRBV12-4 and TRBJ2-5, with a weak D call TRBD1 (6 bases). Trimming left V 6 bases short and J 1 base short, with 12 bases between. The CDR3 loop spans 14 amino acids. DNA of the CDR3: TGTGCCAGCAGCCGTCCGGACAGCCAAGAGACCCAGTACTTC. Encoded protein: CASSRPDSQETQYF.

CDR3 protein: CASSGQGAGYGYTF. DNA of the CDR3: TGTGCCAGCAGTGGACAGGGGGCCGGTTATGGCTACACCTTC. This rearrangement joins TRBV27 to TRBJ1-2; 11 nucleotides agree with TRBD1. The trim removed 5 bases at V and 5 bases at J, leaving 4 bases unmatched. Germline V gene lookup returns CDR1 MNHEY and CDR2 SMNVEV (reference sequence). This CDR3 has 14 residues.

This chain uses TRBV4-2 with TRBJ2-7; D is undetermined. The CDR3 sequence is 14 residues long. Trimming took off 0 bases at V and 0 bases at J, with 6 bases between the two ends. Germline-derived CDR1 and CDR2 are LGHNA and YNFKEQ. In DNA, the CDR3 is TGTGCCAGCAGCCAAGATATCGACTCCTACGAGCAGTACTTC. Translation: CASSQDIDSYEQYF.

This clonotype was seen a single time. The chain couples TRBV6-6 to TRBJ2-7; 8 bases are shared with TRBD1. The junction had 12 bases not matched to a gene; V was cut back by 11 bases and J by 6 bases. The CDR3 is 13 residues long. Germline loops: CDR1 MNHNY, CDR2 SVGAGI (reference sequence). CDR3 DNA: TGTGCCGGCGCGACAGGGGAATATCGCGAGCAGTACTTC. The encoded protein is CAGATGEYREQYF.

Concerning this clonotype: An end of the junction differs from the germline gene, which may be a read error. V and J are TRBV2 and TRBJ2-5, with D hard to call. Germline V gene sequence: CDR1 SNHLY, CDR2 FYNNEI. The length of the CDR3 is 11 residues. CDR3 loop: CASSASSTRYF. The CDR3 DNA is TGTGCCAGCAGCGCAAGTTCGACCCGGTACTTC.

The rearrangement uses TRBV2 and TRBJ2-3; a possible D gene is TRBD1 (6 bases). The CDR3 contains 16 residues. Germline V gives CDR1 SNHLY, CDR2 FYNNEI. V lost 6 bases and J 2 bases, leaving 18 bases between the germline ends. The CDR3 coding sequence is TGTGCCAGCAGACCCACCCGGACAGCCATCACAGATACGCAGTATTTT. Translated, it gives CASRPTRTAITDTQYF. Drawing the rest from reference TRBV2 and TRBJ2-3, the complete variable domain is EPEVTQTPSHQVTQMGQEVILRCVPISNHLYFYWYRQILGQKVEFLVSFYNNEISEKSEIFDDQFSVERPDGSNFTLKIRSTKLEDSAMYFCASRPTRTAITDTQYFGPGTRLTVL.

This chain links TRBV3-1 with TRBJ2-5; no reliable D call. The CDR3 extends over 16 amino acids. The germline gives CDR1 LGHDT, CDR2 YNNKEL (reference sequence). The V end lost 1 base, the J end lost 5 bases, and 17 bases lay between the germline ends. CDR3 residues: CASSQVGPGRRETQYF. CDR3 coding DNA: TGTGCCAGCAGCCAAGTCGGTCCCGGGCGAAGGGAGACCCAGTACTTC.

This rearrangement joins TRBV12-3 or TRBV12-4 to TRBJ2-1; no reliable D call. CDR3 length: 15 amino acids. V lost 2 bases and J 0 bases, leaving 8 bases between the germline ends. The CDR3 DNA is TGTGCCAGCAGTTTATATCCGAGCTCCTACAATGAGCAGTTCTTC. Its translation: CASSLYPSSYNEQFF.

This clonotype appeared a few times. The chain is built from TRBV20-1 and TRBJ1-2; 10 bases agree with TRBD1. J was trimmed by 6 bases and V by 4 bases; bases with no gene match: 11. The V gene's germline CDR1 is DFQATT and CDR2 SNEGSKA (reference sequence). This CDR3 is built from 15 residues. The CDR3 sequence: CSATTPGQGWDGYTF. The CDR3 DNA reads TGCAGTGCTACCACACCGGGACAGGGGTGGGATGGCTACACCTTC.

J is TRBJ2-5 and V is TRBV7-6; 9 bases are shared with TRBD2. J was trimmed by 9 bases and V by 0 bases; bases with no gene match: 8. CDR3 length: 15 residues. CDR1 is SGHVS, CDR2 FNYEAQ, per germline. The CDR3 protein is CASSLAAGGPEAQYF. The CDR3 nucleotides are TGTGCCAGCAGCTTAGCTGCGGGAGGGCCGGAGGCCCAGTACTTC.

The gene calls are TRBV6-1 and TRBJ2-5, with 7 bases that match TRBD2. The DNA end is a closer match to TRBJ2-7, so the J assignment may be wrong. The length of the CDR3 is 13 residues. CDR1 MNHNS and CDR2 SASEGT come from the germline V gene. The CDR3 is CAGGEGRAYEQYF. The CDR3 bases are TGTGCCGGCGGGGAGGGGAGGGCATACGAGCAGTACTTC.